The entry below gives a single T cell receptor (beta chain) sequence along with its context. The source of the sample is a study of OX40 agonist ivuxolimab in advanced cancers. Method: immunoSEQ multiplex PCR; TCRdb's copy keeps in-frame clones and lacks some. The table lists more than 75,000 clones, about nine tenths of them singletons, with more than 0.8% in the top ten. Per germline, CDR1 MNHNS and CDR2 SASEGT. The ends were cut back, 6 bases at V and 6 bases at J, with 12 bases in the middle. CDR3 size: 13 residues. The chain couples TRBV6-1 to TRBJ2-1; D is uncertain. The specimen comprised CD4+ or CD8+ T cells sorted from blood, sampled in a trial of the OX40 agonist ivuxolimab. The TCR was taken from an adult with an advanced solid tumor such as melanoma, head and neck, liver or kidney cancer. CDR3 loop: CASRYSSGNEQFF. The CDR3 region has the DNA TGTGCCAGCAGGTATTCATCGGGCAATGAGCAGTTCTTC.